The clone carrying this T cell receptor beta chain was found many times. Germline CDR1 SGHDN, CDR2 FVKESK. V lost 0 bases and J lost 8, with 7 bases in between. CDR3 length: 12 amino acids. The sample belongs to a study of neurological immune-mediated disorders. TCRdb called the 5' RACE reads again in MiXCR, with one record for every CDR3 protein. This sample has approximately 51,000 distinct CDR3 sequences; 3% to 3.5% occur once, and the top ten carry 5.9%. The genes are TRBV14 and TRBJ1-2, with D hard to call. This sequence originates from a man in his forties with multiple sclerosis. Sequenced input: PBMCs. Here the CDR3 reads CASSQEPGGYTF. As DNA, the CDR3 is TGTGCCAGCAGCCAAGAGCCGGGAGGCTACACCTTC.